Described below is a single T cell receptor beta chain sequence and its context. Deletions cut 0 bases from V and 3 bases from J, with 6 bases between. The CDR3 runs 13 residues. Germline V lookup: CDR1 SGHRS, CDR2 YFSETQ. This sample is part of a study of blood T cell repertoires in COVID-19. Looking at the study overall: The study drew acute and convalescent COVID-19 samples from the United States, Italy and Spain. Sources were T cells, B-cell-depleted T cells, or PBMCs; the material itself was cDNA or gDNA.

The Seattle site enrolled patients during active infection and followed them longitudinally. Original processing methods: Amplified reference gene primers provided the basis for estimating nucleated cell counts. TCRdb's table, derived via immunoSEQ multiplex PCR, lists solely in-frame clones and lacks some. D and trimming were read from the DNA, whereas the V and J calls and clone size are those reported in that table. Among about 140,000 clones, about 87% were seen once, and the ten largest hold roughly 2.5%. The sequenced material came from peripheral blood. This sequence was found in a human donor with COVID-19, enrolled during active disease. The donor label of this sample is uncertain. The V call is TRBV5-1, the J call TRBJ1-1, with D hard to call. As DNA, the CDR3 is TGCGCCAGCAGCTTGGTCGGTTACACTGAAGCTTTCTTT. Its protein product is CASSLVGYTEAFF.